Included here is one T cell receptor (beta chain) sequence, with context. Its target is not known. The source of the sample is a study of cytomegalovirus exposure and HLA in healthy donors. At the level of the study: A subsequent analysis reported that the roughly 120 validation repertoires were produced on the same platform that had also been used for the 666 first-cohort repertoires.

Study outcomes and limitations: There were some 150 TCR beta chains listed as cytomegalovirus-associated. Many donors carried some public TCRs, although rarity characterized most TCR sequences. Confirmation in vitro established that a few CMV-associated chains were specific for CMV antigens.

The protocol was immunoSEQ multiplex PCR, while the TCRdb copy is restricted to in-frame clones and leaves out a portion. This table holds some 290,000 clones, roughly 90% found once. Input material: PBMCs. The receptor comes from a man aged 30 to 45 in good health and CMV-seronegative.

CDR3 sequence: CAISAPDRGRDEQYF. CDR3 coding DNA: TGTGCCATCAGTGCCCCGGACAGGGGGCGCGATGAGCAGTACTTC. The chain joins TRBV10-3 to TRBJ2-7; 11 bases align to TRBD1. V lost 4 bases to trimming and J lost 7 bases; unmatched junction nucleotides: 9. The CDR3 extends over 15 amino acids. Per the germline V gene, CDR1 is ENHRY and CDR2 is SYGVKD.